The present T cell receptor (beta chain) was sequenced within a study of read filtering for tumor transcriptome and immune sequencing. The study, taken as a whole, reports: In IR-seq, single-read clonotypes were 70% to 85% of clonotypes but roughly 3.5% of reads.

There are 16 residues in the CDR3. The J segment lost 7 bases and the V segment lost 5 bases, leaving 10 bases of the junction unmatched. CDR1 DFQATT and CDR2 SNEGSKA come from the germline V gene (reference sequence). There are many counts of this clonotype. Its target is unknown. This library used 300 to 500 ng RNA and molecular barcoded adaptors spanning alpha/delta and beta/gamma chains. TCRdb re-analysed the reads in MiXCR, keeping a single row per CDR3 protein. The data contain 90,000 or so distinct CDR3 sequences, 20% to 25% of them seen just once; the ten biggest clones take up 11%. The TCR sequence derives from a donor over 35 with multiple myeloma. The sample comprised a population of CD138-negative cells sorted from bone marrow. V is TRBV20-1 and J is TRBJ2-2, with 13 bases identical to TRBD2. CDR3 sequence (DNA): TGCAGTGCTCGTTCCACTAGCGGGGGGGCCAGCGGGGAGCTGTTTTTT. Translation: CSARSTSGGASGELFF.